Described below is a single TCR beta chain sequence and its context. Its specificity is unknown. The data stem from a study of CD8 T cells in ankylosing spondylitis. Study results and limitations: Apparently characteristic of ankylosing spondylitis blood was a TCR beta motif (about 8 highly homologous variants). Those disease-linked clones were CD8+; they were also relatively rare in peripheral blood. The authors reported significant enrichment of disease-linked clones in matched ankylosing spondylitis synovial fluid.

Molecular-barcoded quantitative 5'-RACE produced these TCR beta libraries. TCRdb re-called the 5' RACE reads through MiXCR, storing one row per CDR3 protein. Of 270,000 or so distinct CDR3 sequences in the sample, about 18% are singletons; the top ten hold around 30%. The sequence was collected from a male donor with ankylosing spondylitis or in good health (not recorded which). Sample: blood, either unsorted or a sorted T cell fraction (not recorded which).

The CDR3 nucleotides are TGTGCCAGCAGCCAAGAGGTGTCAGGTGGGGACGAGCAGTACTTC. Residues: CASSQEVSGGDEQYF. The chain couples TRBV3-1 to TRBJ2-7; no definite D call. The CDR3 sequence is 15 residues long. Trimming took off 0 bases at V and 5 bases at J, with 14 bases between the two ends. Germline V gives CDR1 LGHDT, CDR2 YNNKEL (reference sequence).